The rows below give T cell receptor beta chains drawn from one sample of a study of immune cell composition in non-small cell lung cancer. Profiled with immunoSEQ multiplex PCR; TCRdb holds only in-frame clones, not every one. The sample comprises thousands of clones, 78% of which are singletons, and around 7% rests with the top ten. Material for sequencing was lung tumor tissue. These receptor sequences come from a human donor with non-small cell lung cancer. Both conserved end residues are part of each CDR3. The D gene is left open where the match is weak. A row's size may be missing; if present it is once, few, many or a size class.

D gene,V gene,J gene,clone size,CDR3 DNA,CDR3 protein
TRBD2,TRBV28,TRBJ2-6,NA,TGTGCCAGCAGGGCCACGGGGGGGATTAGTGGGGCCAACGTCCTGACTTTC,CASRATGGISGANVLTF
NA,TRBV29-1,TRBJ1-2,NA,TGCAGCGTTGAGCCGACGGACAGCTCGGGAGGCTACACCTTC,CSVEPTDSSGGYTF
NA,TRBV7-3,TRBJ1-2,few,TGTGCCAGCAGCTTAATAGGCAACGCCGCAGGTGGCTACACCTTC,CASSLIGNAAGGYTF
TRBD2,TRBV12-5,TRBJ2-1,NA,TGTGCTAGTGGTTTGGTACATGTCCTTAGCGGGCACTCCTACAATGAGCAGTTCTTC,CASGLVHVLSGHSYNEQFF
NA,TRBV10-3,TRBJ2-7,NA,TGTGCCATCAGTGAGCCCCAGACAAGCGAGCAGTACTTC,CAISEPQTSEQYF
NA,TRBV27,TRBJ1-1,NA,TGTGCCAGCAGGACTATTGGACTTCACCCGAACACTGAAGCTTTCTTT,CASRTIGLHPNTEAFF
NA,TRBV29-1,TRBJ1-2,NA,TGCAGCGTTGTGGAGGGTGCCTATGGCTACACCTTC,CSVVEGAYGYTF
TRBD2,TRBV5-5,TRBJ2-2,NA,TGTGCCAGCACCTGGACTAGCGGGTTCGAGAGCACCGGGGAGCTGTTTTTT,CASTWTSGFESTGELFF
TRBD2,TRBV6-1,TRBJ2-7,NA,TGTGCCAGCAGGCTAGCGGGAGTGATCGAGCAGTACTTC,CASRLAGVIEQYF
TRBD1,TRBV7-8,TRBJ1-1,NA,TGTGCCAGCAGCCCGAGGACAGGGGGAGCGCCTGAAGCTTTCTTT,CASSPRTGGAPEAFF
NA,TRBV7-2,TRBJ2-7,NA,TGTGCCAGCAGCGGGGGGGGGCGCGAGCAGTACTTC,CASSGGGREQYF
TRBD1,TRBV19,TRBJ1-1,NA,TGTGCCAGTAGTATGAGGACAGGGGGGAACACTGAAGCTTTCTTT,CASSMRTGGNTEAFF
NA,TRBV6-5,TRBJ1-2,NA,TGTGCCAGCAGTGAGGACCAGGGTAACTATGGCTACACCTTC,CASSEDQGNYGYTF
TRBD1,TRBV18,TRBJ2-7,NA,TGTGCCAGCTCACCAGGGACAGGGGAAAAAGCGCAGTACTTC,CASSPGTGEKAQYF
TRBD1,TRBV29-1,TRBJ1-6,NA,TGCAGCGCGGACCGGGACAGTCGTAATTCACCCCTCCACTTT,CSADRDSRNSPLHF
NA,TRBV18,TRBJ2-2,NA,TGTGCCAGCTCACCACCTGACAGGCCGAACACCGGGGAGCTGTTTTTT,CASSPPDRPNTGELFF
TRBD2,TRBV7-2,TRBJ2-1,large,TGTGCCAGCAGCTTAGAACTAGCGGGCAATGAGCAGTTCTTC,CASSLELAGNEQFF
TRBD2,TRBV7-2,TRBJ2-3,NA,TGTGCCAGCAGCTTTAGCGGGATCAGCACAGATACGCAGTATTTT,CASSFSGISTDTQYF
TRBD1,TRBV2,TRBJ1-1,NA,TGTGCCAGCAGGGACAGGGGACTTTTGAACACTGAAGCTTTCTTT,CASRDRGLLNTEAFF
TRBD1,TRBV29-1,TRBJ2-1,NA,TGCAGCGTTGAACCAGGTTCTGGGACAGGGTTCCCCGACTCCTACAATGAGCAGTTCTTC,CSVEPGSGTGFPDSYNEQFF
TRBD2,TRBV7-8,TRBJ2-1,NA,TGTGCCAGCAGCCGGCGACTAGCGGGAGGATTGAATGAGCAGTTCTTC,CASSRRLAGGLNEQFF
NA,TRBV7-8,TRBJ2-2,NA,TGTGCCAGCAGCTTAGATCCGGGGACTTGGGTGACCACCGGGGAGCTGTTTTTT,CASSLDPGTWVTTGELFF
NA,TRBV6-5,TRBJ1-3,NA,TGTGCCAGCAGTACCCAGGTGGCTGGAAACACCATATATTTT,CASSTQVAGNTIYF
NA,TRBV5-4,TRBJ1-1,NA,TGTGCCAGCGGCCTTCCCGGGGGCACTGAAGCTTTCTTT,CASGLPGGTEAFF
NA,TRBV2,TRBJ2-7,NA,TGTGCCAGCAGTGACCCCAGGGGAGTCAGCCACGAGCAGTACTTC,CASSDPRGVSHEQYF
NA,TRBV9,TRBJ2-2,NA,TGTGCCAGCAGCGTACGGGAGCTCTCCACCGGGGAGCTGTTTTTT,CASSVRELSTGELFF
TRBD1,TRBV2,TRBJ1-5,NA,TGTGCCAGCAGTCTCTTCCGGGACAGGCGGATTGTACATAGCAATCAGCCCCAGCATTTT,CASSLFRDRRIVHSNQPQHF
NA,TRBV9,TRBJ2-7,few,TGTGCCAGCAGCGTAGATCAGGGGTTACTCCCAACCTACGAGCAGTACTTC,CASSVDQGLLPTYEQYF